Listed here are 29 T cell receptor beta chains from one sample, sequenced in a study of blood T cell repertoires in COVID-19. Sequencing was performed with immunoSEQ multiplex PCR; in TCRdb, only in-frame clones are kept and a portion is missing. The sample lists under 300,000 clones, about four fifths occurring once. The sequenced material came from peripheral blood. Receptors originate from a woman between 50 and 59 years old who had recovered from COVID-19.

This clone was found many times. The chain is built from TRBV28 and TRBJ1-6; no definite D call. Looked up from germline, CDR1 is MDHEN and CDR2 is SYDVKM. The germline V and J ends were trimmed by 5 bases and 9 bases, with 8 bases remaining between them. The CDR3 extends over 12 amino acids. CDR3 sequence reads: CASSTPGSPLHF. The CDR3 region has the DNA TGTGCCAGCAGTACACCAGGTTCACCCCTCCACTTT.

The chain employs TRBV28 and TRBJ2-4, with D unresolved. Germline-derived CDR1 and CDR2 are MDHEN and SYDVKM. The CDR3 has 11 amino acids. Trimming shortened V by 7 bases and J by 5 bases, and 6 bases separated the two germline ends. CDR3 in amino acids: CASNFENIQYF. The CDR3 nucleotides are TGTGCCAGCAACTTCGAAAACATTCAGTACTTC.

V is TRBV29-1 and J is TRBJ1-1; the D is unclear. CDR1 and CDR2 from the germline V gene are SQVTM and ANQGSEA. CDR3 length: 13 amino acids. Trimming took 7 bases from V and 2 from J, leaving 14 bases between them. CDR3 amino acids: CSAFTELNTEAFF. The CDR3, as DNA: TGCAGCGCCTTCACAGAGTTAAACACTGAAGCTTTCTTT.

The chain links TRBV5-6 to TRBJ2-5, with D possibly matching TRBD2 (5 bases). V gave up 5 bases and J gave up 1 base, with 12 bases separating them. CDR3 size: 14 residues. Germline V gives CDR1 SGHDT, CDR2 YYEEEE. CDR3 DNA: TGTGCCAGCAGTACCGAGGGTGGCCAAGAGACCCAGTACTTC. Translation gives CASSTEGGQETQYF.

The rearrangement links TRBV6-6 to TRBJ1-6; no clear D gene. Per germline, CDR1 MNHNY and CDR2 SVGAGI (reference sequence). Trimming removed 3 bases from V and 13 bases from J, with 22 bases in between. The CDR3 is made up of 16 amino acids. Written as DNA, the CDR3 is TGTGCCAGCAGTTATTTAGTCGGCGGCAGGCCGGGGCCCCTCCACTTT. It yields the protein CASSYLVGGRPGPLHF.

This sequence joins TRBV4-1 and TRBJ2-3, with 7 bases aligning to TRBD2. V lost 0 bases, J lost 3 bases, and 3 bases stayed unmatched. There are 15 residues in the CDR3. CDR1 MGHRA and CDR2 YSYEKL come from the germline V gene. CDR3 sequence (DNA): TGCGCCAGCAGCCAAGACCCCGGGGGGACAGATACGCAGTATTTT. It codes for CASSQDPGGTDTQYF.

CDR3 coding DNA: TGTGCCAGCAGCCCGGGACACCGAACCTCGGATACGCAGTATTTT. Its protein is CASSPGHRTSDTQYF. The chain has TRBV7-3 and TRBJ2-3, with D possibly TRBD1 on 6 matching bases. This CDR3 has 15 amino acids. V lost 5 bases, J lost 6 bases, and 18 bases lay in between. Germline V lookup: CDR1 SGHTA, CDR2 FQGTGA.

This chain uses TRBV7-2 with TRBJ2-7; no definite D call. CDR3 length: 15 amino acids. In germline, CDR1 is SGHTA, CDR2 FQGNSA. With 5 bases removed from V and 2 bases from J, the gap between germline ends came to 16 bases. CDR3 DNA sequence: TGTGCCAGCAGCCAACCGGAGTGGTATACCTACGAGCAGTACTTC. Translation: CASSQPEWYTYEQYF.

CDR3 in DNA: TGCAGCGTTGAGAGGCCAGCCTATGGCTACACCTTC. Translating gives CSVERPAYGYTF. V and J are TRBV29-1 and TRBJ1-2; D gene ambiguous. The CDR3 runs to 12 residues. Per the germline V gene, CDR1 is SQVTM and CDR2 is ANQGSEA. V was clipped by 3 bases and J by 4 bases, with 9 bases between them.

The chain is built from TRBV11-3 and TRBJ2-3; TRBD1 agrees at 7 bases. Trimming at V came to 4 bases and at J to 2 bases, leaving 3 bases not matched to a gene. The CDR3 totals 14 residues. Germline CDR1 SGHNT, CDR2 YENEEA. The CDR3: CASSSGGITDTQYF. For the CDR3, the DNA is TGTGCCAGCAGCTCAGGGGGTATCACAGATACGCAGTATTTT.

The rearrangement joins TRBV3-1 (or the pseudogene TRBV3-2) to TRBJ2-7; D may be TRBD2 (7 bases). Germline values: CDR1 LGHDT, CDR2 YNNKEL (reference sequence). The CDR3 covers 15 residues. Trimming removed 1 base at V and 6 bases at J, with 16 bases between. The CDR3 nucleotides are TGTGCCAGCAGCCAAGCCCCGGGGGGAGGGGGCGAGCAGTACTTC. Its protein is CASSQAPGGGGEQYF.

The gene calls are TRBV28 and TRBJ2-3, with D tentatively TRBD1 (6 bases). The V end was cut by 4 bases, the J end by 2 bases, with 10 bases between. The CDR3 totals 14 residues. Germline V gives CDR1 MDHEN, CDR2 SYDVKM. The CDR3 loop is CASSSGQNTDTQYF. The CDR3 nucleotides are TGTGCCAGCAGTTCCGGACAGAACACAGATACGCAGTATTTT.

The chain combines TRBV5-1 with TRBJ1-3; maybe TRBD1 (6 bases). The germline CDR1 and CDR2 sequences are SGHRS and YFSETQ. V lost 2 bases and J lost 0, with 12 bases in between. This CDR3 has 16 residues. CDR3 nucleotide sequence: TGCGCCAGCAGCTTTGGGGACACGAACTCTGGAAACACCATATATTTT. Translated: CASSFGDTNSGNTIYF.

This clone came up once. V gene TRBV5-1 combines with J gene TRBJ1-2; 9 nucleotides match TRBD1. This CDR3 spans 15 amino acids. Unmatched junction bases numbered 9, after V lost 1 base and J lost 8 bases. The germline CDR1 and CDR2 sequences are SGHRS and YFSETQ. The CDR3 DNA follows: TGCGCCAGCAGCTTGACCTCCACAGGGGGCTACGGCTACACCTTC. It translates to CASSLTSTGGYGYTF.

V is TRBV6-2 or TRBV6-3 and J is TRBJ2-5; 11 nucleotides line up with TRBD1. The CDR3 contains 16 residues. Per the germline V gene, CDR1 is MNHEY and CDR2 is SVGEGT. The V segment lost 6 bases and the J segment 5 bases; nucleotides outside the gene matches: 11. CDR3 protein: CASSLVRDRGSETQYF. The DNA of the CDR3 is TGTGCCAGCAGCCTAGTCCGGGACAGGGGGTCTGAGACCCAGTACTTC.

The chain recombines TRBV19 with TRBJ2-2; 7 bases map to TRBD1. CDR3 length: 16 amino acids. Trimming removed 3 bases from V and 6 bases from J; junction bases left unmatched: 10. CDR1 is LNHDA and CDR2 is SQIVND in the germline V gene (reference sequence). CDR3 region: CASSMGTAPSAGELFF. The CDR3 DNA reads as TGTGCCAGTAGTATGGGGACAGCCCCGTCGGCCGGGGAGCTGTTTTTT.

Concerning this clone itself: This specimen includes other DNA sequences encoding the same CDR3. As DNA, the CDR3 is TGTGCCAGCAGCCCCGGGACAGGTGTAAATCAGCCCCAGCATTTT. Its protein product is CASSPGTGVNQPQHF. The chain is built from TRBV7-2 and TRBJ1-5; 8 bases line up with TRBD1. After removal of 5 bases from V and 4 bases from J, the junction contained 7 bases not matched to a gene. Per the germline V gene, CDR1 is SGHTA and CDR2 is FQGNSA. This CDR3 contains 15 residues. Full variable domain (outside the CDR3, taken from reference TRBV7-2 and TRBJ1-5): GAGVSQSPSNKVTEKGKDVELRCDPISGHTALYWYRQSLGQGLEFLIYFQGNSAPDKSGLPSDRFSAERTGGSVSTLTIQRTQQEDSAVYLCASSPGTGVNQPQHFGDGTRLSIL.

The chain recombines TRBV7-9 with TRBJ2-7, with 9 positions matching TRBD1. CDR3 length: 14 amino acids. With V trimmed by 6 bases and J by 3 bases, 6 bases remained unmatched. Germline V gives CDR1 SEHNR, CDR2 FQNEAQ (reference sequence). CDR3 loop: CASRPTGGNYEQYF. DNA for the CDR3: TGTGCCAGCAGGCCGACAGGGGGTAACTACGAGCAGTACTTC.

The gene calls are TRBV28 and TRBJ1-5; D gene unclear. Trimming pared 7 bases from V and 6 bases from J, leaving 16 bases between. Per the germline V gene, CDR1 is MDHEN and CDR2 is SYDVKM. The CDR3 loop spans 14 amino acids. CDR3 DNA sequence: TGTGCCAGCACCCGAATAGCGGGAGTTCAGCCCCAGCATTTT. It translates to CASTRIAGVQPQHF.

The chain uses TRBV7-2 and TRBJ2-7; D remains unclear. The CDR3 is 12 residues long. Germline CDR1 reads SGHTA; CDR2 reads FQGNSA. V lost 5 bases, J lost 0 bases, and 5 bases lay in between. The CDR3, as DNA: TGTGCCAGCAGCAAGAGCTCCTACGAGCAGTACTTC. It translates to CASSKSSYEQYF.

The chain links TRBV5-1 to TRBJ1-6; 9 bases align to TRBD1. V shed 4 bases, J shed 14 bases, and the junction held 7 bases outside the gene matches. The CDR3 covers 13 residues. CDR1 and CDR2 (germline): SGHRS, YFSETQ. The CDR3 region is CASSQGQGDTLHF. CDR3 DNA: TGCGCCAGCAGCCAGGGACAGGGTGACACCCTCCACTTT.

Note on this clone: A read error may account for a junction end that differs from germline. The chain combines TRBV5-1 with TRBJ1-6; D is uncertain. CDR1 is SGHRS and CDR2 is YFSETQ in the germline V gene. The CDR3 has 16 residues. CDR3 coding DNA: TGCGCCAGCAGTTTGGATGCGGTGGCTCGGAATTCACCCCTCCACTTT. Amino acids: CASSLDAVARNSPLHF.

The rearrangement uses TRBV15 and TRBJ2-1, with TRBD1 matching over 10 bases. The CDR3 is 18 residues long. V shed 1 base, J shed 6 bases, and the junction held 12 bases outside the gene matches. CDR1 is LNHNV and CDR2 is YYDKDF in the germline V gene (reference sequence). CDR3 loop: CATSRAPPGTGEVNEQFF. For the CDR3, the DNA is TGTGCCACCAGCAGAGCCCCCCCAGGGACAGGGGAGGTCAATGAGCAGTTCTTC.

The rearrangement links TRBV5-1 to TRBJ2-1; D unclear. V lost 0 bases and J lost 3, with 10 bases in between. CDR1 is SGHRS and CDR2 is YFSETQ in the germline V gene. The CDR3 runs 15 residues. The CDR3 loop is CASSLAAGYYNEQFF. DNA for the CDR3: TGCGCCAGCAGCTTGGCCGCAGGATACTACAATGAGCAGTTCTTC.

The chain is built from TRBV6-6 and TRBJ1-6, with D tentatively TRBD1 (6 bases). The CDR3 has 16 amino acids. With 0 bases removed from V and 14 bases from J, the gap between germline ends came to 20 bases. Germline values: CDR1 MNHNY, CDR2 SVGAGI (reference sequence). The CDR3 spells CASSYSIGGLGSTLHF. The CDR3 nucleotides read TGTGCCAGCAGTTACTCGATCGGGGGGCTCGGTAGCACCCTCCACTTT.

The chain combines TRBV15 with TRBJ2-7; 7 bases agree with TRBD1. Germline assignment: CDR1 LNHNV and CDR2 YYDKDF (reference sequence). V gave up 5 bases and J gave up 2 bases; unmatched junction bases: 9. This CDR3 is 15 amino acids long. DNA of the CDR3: TGTGCCACCAGCGCCAGTAGACAGGGACCCTACGAGCAGTACTTC. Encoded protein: CATSASRQGPYEQYF.

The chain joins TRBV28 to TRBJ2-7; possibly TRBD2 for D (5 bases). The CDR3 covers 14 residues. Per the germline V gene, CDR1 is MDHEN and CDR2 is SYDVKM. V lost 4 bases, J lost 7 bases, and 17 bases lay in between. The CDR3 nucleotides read TGTGCCAGCAGTTCCGCCGGGGTTCGAGGGGAGCAGTACTTC. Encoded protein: CASSSAGVRGEQYF. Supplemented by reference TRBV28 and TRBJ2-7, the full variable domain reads DVKVTQSSRYLVKRTGEKVFLECVQDMDHENMFWYRQDPGLGLRLIYFSYDVKMKEKGDIPEGYSVSREKKERFSLILESASTNQTSMYLCASSSAGVRGEQYFGPGTRLTVT.

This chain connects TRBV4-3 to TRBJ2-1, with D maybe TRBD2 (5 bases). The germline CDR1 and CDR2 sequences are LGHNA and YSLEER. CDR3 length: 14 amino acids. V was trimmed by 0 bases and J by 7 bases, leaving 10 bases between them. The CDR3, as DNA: TGCGCCAGCAGCCAAGATCCGAGAGGGAATGAGCAGTTCTTC. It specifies CASSQDPRGNEQFF.

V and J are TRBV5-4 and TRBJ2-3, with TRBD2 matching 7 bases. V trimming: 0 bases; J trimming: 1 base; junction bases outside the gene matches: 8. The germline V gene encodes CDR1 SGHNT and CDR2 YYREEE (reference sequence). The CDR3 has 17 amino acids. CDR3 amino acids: CASSLAGGRGGTDTQYF. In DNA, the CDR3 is TGTGCCAGCAGCTTGGCCGGGGGGAGAGGTGGCACAGATACGCAGTATTTT.